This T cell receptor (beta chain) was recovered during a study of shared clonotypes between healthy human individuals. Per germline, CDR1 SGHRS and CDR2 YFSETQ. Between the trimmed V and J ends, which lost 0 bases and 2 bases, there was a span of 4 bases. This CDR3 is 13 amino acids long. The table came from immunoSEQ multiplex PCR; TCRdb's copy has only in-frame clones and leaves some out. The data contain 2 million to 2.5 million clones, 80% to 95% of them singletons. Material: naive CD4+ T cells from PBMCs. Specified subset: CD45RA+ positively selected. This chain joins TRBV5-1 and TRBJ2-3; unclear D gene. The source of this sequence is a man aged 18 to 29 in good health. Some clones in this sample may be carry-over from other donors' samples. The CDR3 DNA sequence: TGCGCCAGCAGCTTGGACGCCACAGATACGCAGTATTTT. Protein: CASSLDATDTQYF. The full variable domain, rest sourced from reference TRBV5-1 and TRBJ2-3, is KAGVTQTPRYLIKTRGQQVTLSCSPISGHRSVSWYQQTPGQGLQFLFEYFSETQRNKGNFPGRFSGRQFSNSRSEMNVSTLELGDSALYLCASSLDATDTQYFGPGTRLTVL.